Shown below are 12 T cell receptor beta chains from a single sample sequenced in a study of T cell repertoires in cytomegalovirus infection. TCRdb re-analysed the reads in MiXCR, keeping a single row per CDR3 protein. The sample includes over 250,000 distinct CDR3 sequences, 22% of them seen just once. No cognate antigen is known for these TCRs. Sequencing was performed on cultured PBMCs, taken from culture after CMV antigen stimulation. The source is a human donor in good health (CMV status not recorded). Some clones in this sample may be carry-over from other donors' samples.

This clonotype has a handful of counts. The gene calls are TRBV24-1 and TRBJ2-1; 13 bases are shared with TRBD2. J was trimmed by 9 bases and V by 5 bases; bases with no gene match: 3. From germline, CDR1 is KGHDR and CDR2 SFDVKD. This CDR3 comprises 14 residues. The CDR3 nucleotides are TGTGCCACCAGTGTGGGACTAGCGGGAAGTGAGCAGTTCTTC. Its translation is CATSVGLAGSEQFF.

The gene calls are TRBV5-6 and TRBJ1-2; D remains unclear. Germline V gives CDR1 SGHDT, CDR2 YYEEEE. The CDR3 sequence is 15 residues long. Trimming removed 1 base at V and 5 bases at J, with 15 bases between. The CDR3 sequence is CASSLLSGLKYGYTF. For the CDR3, the DNA is TGTGCCAGCAGCTTGTTGTCGGGCCTAAAGTATGGCTACACCTTC.

This clonotype was detected a few times. CDR3 amino acids: CASLKPGTGGDSGANVLTF. Written as DNA, the CDR3 is TGTGCCAGCCTAAAACCCGGGACAGGGGGCGATTCTGGGGCCAACGTCCTGACTTTC. V is TRBV6-2 or TRBV6-3 and J is TRBJ2-6; 12 bases are shared with TRBD1. This CDR3 comprises 19 residues. Germline V gives CDR1 MNHEY, CDR2 SVGEGT. The ends lost 8 bases at V and 1 base at J; junction bases unmatched: 12.

J is TRBJ2-7 and V is TRBV27, with 7 positions matching TRBD2. This CDR3 region has 15 residues. Germline CDR1 and CDR2: MNHEY and SMNVEV (reference sequence). J was trimmed by 3 bases and V by 5 bases; bases with no gene match: 10. The CDR3 nucleotides are TGTGCCAGCAGTAACCCCCTAGCGGAGAGCTACGAGCAGTACTTC. It translates to CASSNPLAESYEQYF.

This clonotype appeared a few times. This chain joins TRBV7-2 and TRBJ2-7, with TRBD1 as a possible D gene (6 bases). This CDR3 is built from 13 residues. The germline V gene has CDR1 SGHTA and CDR2 FQGNSA. V gave up 6 bases and J gave up 7 bases, with 16 bases separating them. CDR3 DNA sequence: TGTGCCAGCAGTCCCAGGGCAGGGGAAGAGCAGTACGTC. Translation: CASSPRAGEEQYV.

This clonotype was picked up a small number of times. The CDR3 region is CASSPAHEQFF. The DNA for the CDR3 is TGTGCCAGCAGCCCCGCACATGAGCAGTTCTTC. This chain links TRBV7-9 with TRBJ2-1; D is undetermined. The CDR3 length is 11 residues. V was trimmed by 5 bases and J by 8 bases, leaving 7 bases between them. The germline V gene encodes CDR1 SEHNR and CDR2 FQNEAQ (reference sequence). The full variable domain, in which reference TRBV7-9 and TRBJ2-1 provide the parts outside the CDR3, is DTGVSQNPRHKITKRGQNVTFRCDPISEHNRLYWYRQTLGQGPEFLTYFQNEAQLEKSRLLSDRFSAERPKGSFSTLEIQRTEQGDSAMYLCASSPAHEQFFGPGTRLTVL.

The chain carries TRBV11-2 and TRBJ2-2; TRBD2 might be the D (5 bases). Trimming removed 7 bases from V and 7 bases from J, with 16 bases in between. Germline lookup yields CDR1 SGHAT and CDR2 FQNNGV. This CDR3 region has 14 residues. In DNA, the CDR3 is TGTGCCAGCATCCCGGACTCCCTCGGCGGGGAGCTGTTTTTT. Amino acid sequence: CASIPDSLGGELFF.

This clonotype was detected ten times or more. The chain is built from TRBV6-1 and TRBJ2-2; TRBD1 agrees at 8 bases. The junction had 9 bases not matched to a gene; V was cut back by 5 bases and J by 7 bases. Germline CDR1 reads MNHNS; CDR2 reads SASEGT. The CDR3 contains 15 residues. CDR3 protein: CASSPDRVEGGELFF. DNA for the CDR3: TGTGCCAGCAGTCCGGACAGGGTCGAAGGCGGGGAGCTGTTTTTT.

This clonotype was picked up a small number of times. This rearrangement joins TRBV27 to TRBJ1-2, with D perhaps TRBD1 (6 bases). Germline V gene data show CDR1 as MNHEY and CDR2 as SMNVEV (reference sequence). Trimming cost V 5 bases and J 6 bases, with 16 bases left between them. This CDR3 is 14 amino acids long. The CDR3 sequence is CASSPLGGTNGYTF. CDR3 coding DNA: TGTGCCAGCAGTCCCCTGGGGGGCACTAATGGCTACACCTTC.

The V and J genes are TRBV7-2 and TRBJ2-2; D is possibly TRBD2 (5 bases). Germline assignment: CDR1 SGHTA and CDR2 FQGNSA. The CDR3 is made up of 15 amino acids. Trimming shortened V by 3 bases and J by 5 bases, and 13 bases separated the two germline ends. CDR3 sequence: CASSFGDFGTGELFF. The CDR3 nucleotides read TGTGCCAGCAGCTTCGGGGATTTTGGTACCGGGGAGCTGTTTTTT.

This clonotype was seen only a few times. The chain recombines TRBV4-1 with TRBJ2-7; D call uncertain. Per germline, CDR1 MGHRA and CDR2 YSYEKL. The CDR3 runs to 13 residues. The germline V and J ends were trimmed by 0 bases and 3 bases, with 6 bases remaining between them. The CDR3 loop is CASSQETVYEQYF. The CDR3 DNA reads TGCGCCAGCAGCCAAGAAACTGTCTACGAGCAGTACTTC.

The rearrangement joins TRBV27 to TRBJ1-4, with D perhaps matching TRBD1 (5 bases). This CDR3 contains 15 residues. The germline V gene encodes CDR1 MNHEY and CDR2 SMNVEV (reference sequence). Trimming shortened V by 1 base and J by 0 bases, and 6 bases separated the two germline ends. The CDR3 DNA sequence: TGTGCCAGCAGTTTATGGGGGACAACTAATGAAAAACTGTTTTTT. Amino acids: CASSLWGTTNEKLFF.